The 25 T cell receptor beta chains presented below share a single source sample, sequenced in a study of T-cell reconstitution after alpha-beta-depleted transplantation in children. Preparation of the TCRbeta library used unique molecular identifiers. Each CDR3 protein gets one entry after TCRdb re-called the PCR reads with MiXCR. The profile shows about 400,000 distinct CDR3 sequences, about a fifth of them singletons. Sequencing used PBMCs from the stem cell graft donor, obtained from the stem cell graft. The receptor source for this set is a human donor who donated a stem cell graft to a child with acute myeloid leukemia.

This clonotype has only a few counts. V is TRBV4-3 and J is TRBJ1-1; a possible D gene is TRBD1 (6 bases). The length of the CDR3 is 15 residues. Trimming took off 2 bases at V and 4 bases at J, with 14 bases between the two ends. Germline lookup yields CDR1 LGHNA and CDR2 YSLEER. The CDR3 region has the DNA TGCGCCAGCAGCCAATACCAGGGGTCCGTCACTGAAGCTTTCTTT. Residues: CASSQYQGSVTEAFF.

A few counts support this clonotype. J is TRBJ2-1 and V is TRBV7-2, with D possibly matching TRBD1 (5 bases). The CDR3 has 15 residues. Per germline, CDR1 SGHTA and CDR2 FQGNSA. V lost 10 bases and J lost 0, with 16 bases in between. For the CDR3, the DNA is TGTGCCACCAAGATCTTAGGGGCCTCCTACAATGAGCAGTTCTTC. The encoded protein is CATKILGASYNEQFF.

This clonotype was found a few times. The chain employs TRBV15 and TRBJ2-4; TRBD1 or TRBD2 may be the D gene (5 bases each). The CDR3 is 18 residues long. Deletions cut 0 bases from V and 0 bases from J, with 15 bases between. Germline V gives CDR1 LNHNV, CDR2 YYDKDF (reference sequence). The CDR3 nucleotides are TGTGCCACCAGCAGAGATCTCGGGGACCACCTAGCCAAAAACATTCAGTACTTC. This encodes CATSRDLGDHLAKNIQYF.

The V call is TRBV12-3 or TRBV12-4, the J call TRBJ2-5; D not resolved. The CDR3 contains 11 residues. V lost 6 bases to trimming and J lost 5 bases, with 7 bases between them. The CDR3 loop is CASRKRETQYF. In DNA, the CDR3 is TGTGCCAGCAGGAAACGGGAGACCCAGTACTTC.

This clonotype was observed at least ten times. The chain links TRBV20-1 to TRBJ2-1; weak D call: TRBD2 (6 bases). Looked up from germline, CDR1 is DFQATT and CDR2 is SNEGSKA (reference sequence). CDR3 length: 14 amino acids. V lost 3 bases to trimming and J lost 8 bases, with 17 bases between them. The CDR3 DNA sequence: TGCAGTGCTAGGGCCCCACTAGCTTGGGATGAGCAGTTCTTC. It translates to CSARAPLAWDEQFF.

This clonotype showed up just a few times. The rearrangement links TRBV7-6 to TRBJ2-7; 7 nucleotides align to TRBD2. CDR3 length equals 14 residues. The V and J ends lost 4 bases and 5 bases, in that order; junction bases with no gene match: 8. The germline gives CDR1 SGHVS, CDR2 FNYEAQ. The CDR3: CASSSGRGGDEQYF. The CDR3 bases are TGTGCCAGCAGCTCAGGGAGGGGAGGGGACGAGCAGTACTTC.

The rearrangement uses TRBV20-1 and TRBJ1-5; D remains ambiguous. Trimming removed 4 bases from V and 2 bases from J, with 12 bases in between. Germline loops: CDR1 DFQATT, CDR2 SNEGSKA (reference sequence). The CDR3 loop spans 14 amino acids. CDR3 residues: CSAMGLLGNQPQHF. CDR3 in DNA: TGCAGTGCTATGGGCCTCCTCGGCAATCAGCCCCAGCATTTT.

The rearrangement joins TRBV5-1 to TRBJ2-1, with D possibly being TRBD1 (5 bases). Trimming removed 4 bases at V and 7 bases at J, with 18 bases between. CDR3 length: 15 amino acids. CDR1 is SGHRS, CDR2 YFSETQ, per germline. CDR3 sequence: CASSEDTYLGNEQFF. The CDR3 DNA sequence: TGCGCCAGCAGCGAGGACACCTACCTAGGTAATGAGCAGTTCTTC.

This sequence joins TRBV10-3 and TRBJ2-5; D is ambiguous. The germline CDR1 and CDR2 sequences are ENHRY and SYGVKD. The CDR3 extends over 11 amino acids. The V end lost 2 bases, the J end lost 7 bases, and 5 bases lay between the germline ends. CDR3 in amino acids: CAISEDWTQYF. Written as DNA, the CDR3 is TGTGCCATCAGTGAGGATTGGACCCAGTACTTC.

This clonotype was observed many times. The genes are TRBV20-1 and TRBJ2-5; 11 bases fit TRBD2. J lost 3 bases, V lost 0 bases, and 6 bases had no gene match. Looked up from germline, CDR1 is DFQATT and CDR2 is SNEGSKA (reference sequence). There are 16 residues in the CDR3. The CDR3 region is CSAREASGGREETQYF. CDR3 DNA sequence: TGCAGTGCTAGAGAGGCTAGCGGGGGGCGTGAAGAGACCCAGTACTTC.

This chain joins TRBV20-1 and TRBJ2-7, with TRBD2 identical over 7 bases. The CDR3 extends over 15 amino acids. J was trimmed by 2 bases and V by 0 bases; bases with no gene match: 7. Per the germline V gene, CDR1 is DFQATT and CDR2 is SNEGSKA (reference sequence). The CDR3 DNA follows: TGCAGTGCTAGAGACTACCGGGACTACCCCTACGAGCAGTACTTC. Translation: CSARDYRDYPYEQYF.

The chain links TRBV7-3 to TRBJ1-2, with D tentatively TRBD1 (5 bases). The V end was cut by 1 base, the J end by 8 bases, with 11 bases between. Germline V gene data show CDR1 as SGHTA and CDR2 as FQGTGA. The CDR3 has 13 residues. The CDR3 sequence: CASSLIGREGYTF. The CDR3 DNA sequence: TGTGCCAGCAGCTTAATTGGCAGGGAAGGCTACACCTTC.

This clonotype has a handful of counts. V is TRBV20-1 and J is TRBJ2-5, with D perhaps TRBD1 or TRBD2 (6 bases each). Germline CDR1 and CDR2: DFQATT and SNEGSKA (reference sequence). The CDR3 is made up of 14 amino acids. Trimming shortened V by 4 bases and J by 4 bases, and 16 bases separated the two germline ends. The CDR3 here is CSAMTYGGLETQYF. The CDR3 DNA reads as TGCAGTGCTATGACCTATGGGGGGCTAGAGACCCAGTACTTC.

This chain connects TRBV24-1 to TRBJ1-1; 12 bases are shared with TRBD1. CDR1 is KGHDR and CDR2 is SFDVKD in the germline V gene. CDR3 length equals 14 residues. J gave up 7 bases and V 7 bases, and 6 bases lay outside the gene matches. This CDR3 is CATSPGTGGIEAFF. The CDR3 nucleotides read TGTGCCACCAGCCCGGGGACAGGGGGCATTGAAGCTTTCTTT.

This clonotype was seen repeatedly, ten times or more. The genes are TRBV4-3 and TRBJ2-1; possible D gene TRBD2, 5 bases. The CDR3 sequence is 14 residues long. V was trimmed by 1 base and J by 6 bases, leaving 10 bases between them. CDR1 is LGHNA and CDR2 is YSLEER in the germline V gene. The CDR3 protein is CASSQVFLANEQFF. The CDR3 nucleotides read TGCGCCAGCAGCCAAGTATTCCTAGCCAATGAGCAGTTCTTC.

The chain employs TRBV24-1 and TRBJ2-7; 8 positions agree with TRBD1. The CDR3 is 14 residues long. V lost 4 bases to trimming and J lost 3 bases; unmatched junction nucleotides: 4. The V gene's germline CDR1 is KGHDR and CDR2 SFDVKD. CDR3 in amino acids: CATSDPGQGYEQYF. The DNA of the CDR3 is TGTGCCACCAGTGACCCCGGACAGGGCTACGAGCAGTACTTC.

This clonotype showed up just a few times. The chain has TRBV20-1 and TRBJ2-7; D might be TRBD2 (6 bases). This CDR3 is 13 amino acids long. The germline gives CDR1 DFQATT, CDR2 SNEGSKA (reference sequence). The V end was cut by 6 bases, the J end by 2 bases, with 14 bases between. The DNA of the CDR3 is TGCAGTGCACCCCGGACTAACACCTACGAGCAGTACTTC. Translating it yields CSAPRTNTYEQYF.

This clonotype showed up just a few times. The chain employs TRBV25-1 and TRBJ2-5; TRBD1 is a possible D gene (6 bases). In germline, CDR1 is MGHDK, CDR2 SYGVNS. The CDR3 is 15 residues long. V lost 5 bases to trimming and J lost 1 base, with 14 bases between them. The CDR3 sequence is CASSPRDNLQETQYF. CDR3 in DNA: TGTGCCAGCAGTCCACGGGACAACCTCCAAGAGACCCAGTACTTC. Together with reference TRBV25-1 and TRBJ2-5, the CDR3 gives the full variable domain: EADIYQTPRYLVIGTGKKITLECSQTMGHDKMYWYQQDPGMELHLIHYSYGVNSTEKGDLSSESTVSRIRTEHFPLTLESARPSHTSQYLCASSPRDNLQETQYFGPGTRLLVL.

The sample holds many counts of this clonotype. CDR3 coding DNA: TGTGCCAGCAGAAGGACAGGGGGCACAGATACGCAGTATTTT. Translated: CASRRTGGTDTQYF. The chain combines TRBV27 with TRBJ2-3, with 9 nucleotides matching TRBD1. This CDR3 spans 14 amino acids. The germline CDR1 and CDR2 sequences are MNHEY and SMNVEV (reference sequence). J was trimmed by 1 base and V by 6 bases; bases with no gene match: 2.

This clonotype was found many times. This chain links TRBV20-1 with TRBJ2-2; D not resolved. This CDR3 comprises 12 residues. V was trimmed by 1 base and J by 6 bases, leaving 6 bases between them. Germline lookup yields CDR1 DFQATT and CDR2 SNEGSKA (reference sequence). CDR3 nucleotides: TGCAGTGCTAGAGGGGGTGCCGGGGAGCTGTTTTTT. This encodes CSARGGAGELFF.

This clonotype was observed a handful of times. The chain couples TRBV28 to TRBJ2-3, with unresolved D. The CDR3 extends over 12 amino acids. Germline V gives CDR1 MDHEN, CDR2 SYDVKM. V gave up 6 bases and J gave up 4 bases, with 8 bases separating them. The CDR3 DNA is TGTGCCAGCAGAACCACGGCAGATACGCAGTATTTT. It yields the protein CASRTTADTQYF.

This clonotype was seen at least ten times. The chain joins TRBV12-3 or TRBV12-4 to TRBJ2-1; the D gene could be TRBD1 or TRBD2 (6 bases each). The CDR3 has 11 amino acids. Trimming removed 4 bases at V and 9 bases at J, with 7 bases between. The CDR3 sequence: CASSWGAEQFF. The CDR3 DNA follows: TGTGCCAGCAGTTGGGGGGCTGAGCAGTTCTTC.

This clonotype has at least ten counts. The chain is built from TRBV5-6 and TRBJ2-3; D is unresolved. Per germline, CDR1 SGHDT and CDR2 YYEEEE. CDR3 length equals 13 residues. The V end was cut by 1 base, the J end by 5 bases, with 8 bases between. Written as DNA, the CDR3 is TGTGCCAGCAGCTTGTATGTGGTAGATACGCAGTATTTT. Encoded protein: CASSLYVVDTQYF.

A few counts support this clonotype. The chain employs TRBV4-1 and TRBJ2-2, with no clear D. Per the germline V gene, CDR1 is MGHRA and CDR2 is YSYEKL. CDR3 length equals 15 residues. Trimming left V 1 base short and J 7 bases short, with 13 bases between. This CDR3 is CASSQGRNLNGELFF. CDR3 in DNA: TGCGCCAGCAGCCAAGGAAGGAATCTAAACGGGGAGCTGTTTTTT.

This clonotype was found many times. The chain uses TRBV7-9 and TRBJ2-1; tentatively, D is TRBD2 (5 bases). The CDR3 length is 15 residues. Germline loops: CDR1 SEHNR, CDR2 FQNEAQ (reference sequence). V dropped 4 bases and J dropped 7 bases, with 17 bases sitting between them. In nucleotides, the CDR3 is TGTGCCAGCAGCTCCTTAAGCGGCCCATATAATGAGCAGTTCTTC. Encoded protein: CASSSLSGPYNEQFF.